The rows below give T cell receptor beta chains drawn from one sample of a study of CD8+ T cells in alopecia areata. The table came from immunoSEQ multiplex PCR; TCRdb's copy has only in-frame clones and leaves some out. The sample holds about 100,000 clones, around 44% seen once. The sample in question was CD8+ T cells sorted from blood, obtained at week 24, from a patient treated with tofacitinib. The origin of the receptors is a human donor with alopecia areata. The CDR3 runs from the conserved cysteine through the conserved F or W. D genes are given only for firm matches. Size tells how often a clone was seen (once, few, many) or the class of an expanded clone, and some rows leave it out.

v_gene	j_gene	abundance	d_gene	CDR3aa	CDR3nt
TRBV27	TRBJ2-7	few	TRBD2	CASSFGLAGAYYEQYF	TGTGCCAGCAGTTTTGGGCTAGCGGGAGCCTACTACGAGCAGTACTTC
TRBV7-9	TRBJ2-4	.	.	CASSLVLGASKNIQYF	TGTGCCAGCAGCTTAGTCTTAGGGGCTTCCAAAAACATTCAGTACTTC
TRBV11-2	TRBJ2-3	medium-sized	.	CASSLASGLDTQYF	TGTGCCAGCAGCTTAGCCAGCGGGCTTGATACGCAGTATTTT
TRBV15	TRBJ1-1	few	.	CATSSPGEGAFF	TGTGCCACCAGCAGTCCCGGCGAGGGGGCTTTCTTT
TRBV4-1	TRBJ2-5	once	.	CASSHRDSGETQYF	TGCGCCAGCAGCCACCGGGACTCCGGGGAGACCCAGTACTTC
TRBV29-1	TRBJ2-7	few	TRBD2	CSTDNGEGNYEQYF	TGCAGCACCGACAACGGGGAGGGAAACTACGAGCAGTACTTC
TRBV6-4	TRBJ2-1	.	TRBD1	CASSDGQGEFF	TGTGCCAGCAGTGACGGACAGGGGGAGTTCTTC
TRBV27	TRBJ1-1	.	.	CASSFDTNTEAFF	TGTGCCAGCAGTTTCGATACGAACACTGAAGCTTTCTTT
TRBV29-1	TRBJ1-1	few	TRBD1	CSVPSTGEAFF	TGCAGCGTCCCCTCGACAGGGGAAGCTTTCTTT
TRBV19	TRBJ1-2	many	TRBD1	CASSPRTDRRGYTF	TGTGCCAGTAGTCCCCGAACGGACAGGAGGGGCTACACCTTC
TRBV4-1	TRBJ2-1	few	.	CASSQRDLGSNEQFF	TGCGCCAGCAGCCAGAGAGATTTAGGTTCCAATGAGCAGTTCTTC
TRBV9	TRBJ1-2	once	.	CASSLERGANYGYTF	TGTGCCAGCAGCCTAGAAAGGGGGGCGAACTATGGCTACACCTTC
TRBV6-6	TRBJ2-7	.	.	CASSDYYEQYF	TGTGCCAGCAGTGATTACTACGAGCAGTACTTC
TRBV6-5	TRBJ2-5	.	.	CASSSSETQYF	TGTGCCAGCAGTTCGTCAGAGACCCAGTACTTC
TRBV7-2	TRBJ2-6	.	.	CASSLGSNGANVLTF	TGTGCCAGCAGCTTGGGCTCGAATGGGGCCAACGTCCTGACTTTC
TRBV29-1	TRBJ2-1	few	.	CSEMGANEQFF	TGCAGCGAGATGGGGGCCAATGAGCAGTTCTTC
TRBV7-6	TRBJ2-1	few	TRBD2	CASSLAALAGNEQFF	TGTGCCAGCAGCTTAGCTGCCCTAGCGGGTAATGAGCAGTTCTTC
TRBV4-1	TRBJ2-4	.	.	CASSSGRTHNIQYF	TGCGCCAGCAGCTCCGGACGGACACACAACATTCAGTACTTC
TRBV6-1	TRBJ2-5	few	TRBD2	CASSAVAGGIQETQYF	TGTGCCAGCAGTGCAGTAGCGGGAGGAATACAAGAGACCCAGTACTTC
TRBV30	TRBJ2-7	few	TRBD1	CAWRGTGGYEQYF	TGTGCCTGGAGAGGGACAGGGGGATACGAGCAGTACTTC
TRBV9	TRBJ2-3	.	TRBD2	CASSVRGLAGTDTQYF	TGTGCCAGCAGCGTCCGGGGACTAGCGGGCACAGATACGCAGTATTTT
TRBV6-5	TRBJ2-1	.	.	CASREYNEQFF	TGTGCCAGCCGGGAGTACAATGAGCAGTTCTTC
TRBV11-3	TRBJ2-5	.	TRBD1	CASSEGTGGGWETQYF	TGTGCCAGCAGCGAAGGGACAGGGGGCGGTTGGGAGACCCAGTACTTC
TRBV6-4	TRBJ1-1	medium-sized	.	CASSEVRGAEAFF	TGTGCCAGCAGTGAGGTCCGCGGGGCTGAAGCTTTCTTT
TRBV25-1	TRBJ1-3	.	TRBD1	CASRAPPTGSGNTIYF	TGTGCCAGCAGGGCTCCCCCGACAGGGTCTGGAAACACCATATATTTT
TRBV12-5	TRBJ1-1	.	TRBD1	CASGHRQGSEAFF	TGTGCTAGTGGACACCGACAGGGCAGTGAAGCTTTCTTT
TRBV7-8	TRBJ1-4	few	.	CASSHAFEKLFF	TGTGCCAGCAGCCACGCCTTTGAAAAACTGTTTTTT
TRBV28	TRBJ2-5	.	.	CASSYTLPQETQYF	TGTGCCAGCAGTTACACACTCCCTCAAGAGACCCAGTACTTC
TRBV29-1	TRBJ1-1	.	TRBD1	CSVDRGVNTEAFF	TGCAGCGTTGACAGGGGGGTGAACACTGAAGCTTTCTTT
TRBV5-1	TRBJ2-1	.	.	CASSSARRSLEQFF	TGCGCCAGCAGCTCGGCCCGCCGTTCACTCGAGCAGTTCTTC
TRBV5-6	TRBJ1-6	few	TRBD1	CASSLEGARSPLHF	TGTGCCAGCAGCTTGGAGGGGGCCCGGTCACCCCTCCACTTT
TRBV7-9	TRBJ2-1	.	.	CASSLVGNEQFF	TGTGCCAGCAGCTTAGTCGGCAATGAGCAGTTCTTC
TRBV11-2	TRBJ2-7	.	TRBD2	CASSFGTSGSYPSYEQYF	TGTGCCAGCAGCTTTGGGACTAGCGGGAGTTATCCGTCCTACGAGCAGTACTTC
TRBV30	TRBJ2-3	.	TRBD2	CAWRLAGGPTDTQYF	TGTGCCTGGAGATTAGCGGGAGGGCCGACAGATACGCAGTATTTT
TRBV6-5	TRBJ1-2	.	.	CASSYGTVYGYTF	TGTGCCAGCAGTTACGGGACTGTCTATGGCTACACCTTC
TRBV6-5	TRBJ2-2	once	.	CASTPSIFTGELFF	TGTGCCAGCACGCCCTCTATCTTCACCGGGGAGCTGTTTTTT
TRBV19	TRBJ2-7	.	.	CASSRGDTYEQYF	TGTGCCAGTAGTCGAGGTGATACCTACGAGCAGTACTTC
TRBV13	TRBJ2-3	.	.	CASSQGTDTQYF	TGTGCCAGCAGCCAGGGGACAGATACGCAGTATTTT
TRBV4-3	TRBJ2-1	.	.	CASSQDSSPYNEQFF	TGCGCCAGCAGCCAAGATTCCAGTCCCTACAATGAGCAGTTCTTC
TRBV27	TRBJ2-2	.	.	CASSPDGPRDGELFF	TGTGCCAGCAGTCCCGACGGGCCGAGGGACGGGGAGCTGTTTTTT
TRBV27	TRBJ1-2	.	.	CASSITGSRGYTF	TGTGCCAGCAGTATCACAGGGTCCCGTGGCTACACCTTC
TRBV28	TRBJ2-7	.	.	CASSSSYEQYF	TGTGCCAGCAGTTCGTCCTACGAGCAGTACTTC
TRBV28	TRBJ2-7	.	.	CASSLFGGQTTGGEQYF	TGTGCCAGCAGTTTATTTGGGGGGCAGACGACAGGAGGCGAGCAGTACTTC
TRBV7-9	TRBJ2-7	few	.	CASSPSYEQYF	TGTGCCAGCAGCCCGAGTTACGAGCAGTACTTC
TRBV2	TRBJ2-3	.	.	CAARGENTDTQYF	TGTGCCGCCAGGGGAGAGAACACAGATACGCAGTATTTT
TRBV9	TRBJ2-2	few	TRBD2	CASSPTSATNTGELFF	TGTGCCAGCAGCCCTACTAGCGCCACGAACACCGGGGAGCTGTTTTTT